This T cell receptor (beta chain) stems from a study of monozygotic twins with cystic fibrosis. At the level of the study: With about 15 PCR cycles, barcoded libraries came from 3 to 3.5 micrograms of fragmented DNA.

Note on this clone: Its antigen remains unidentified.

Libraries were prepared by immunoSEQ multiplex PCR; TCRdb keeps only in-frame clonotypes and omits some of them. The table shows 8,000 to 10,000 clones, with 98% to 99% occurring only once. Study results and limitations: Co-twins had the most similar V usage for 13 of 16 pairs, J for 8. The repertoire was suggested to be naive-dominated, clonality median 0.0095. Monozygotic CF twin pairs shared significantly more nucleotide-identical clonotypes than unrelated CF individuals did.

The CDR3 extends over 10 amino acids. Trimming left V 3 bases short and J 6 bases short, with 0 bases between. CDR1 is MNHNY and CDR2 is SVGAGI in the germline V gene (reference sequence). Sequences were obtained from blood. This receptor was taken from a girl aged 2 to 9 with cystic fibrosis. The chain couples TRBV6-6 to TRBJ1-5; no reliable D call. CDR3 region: CASSYQPQHF. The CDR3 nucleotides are TGTGCCAGCAGTTATCAGCCCCAGCATTTT.